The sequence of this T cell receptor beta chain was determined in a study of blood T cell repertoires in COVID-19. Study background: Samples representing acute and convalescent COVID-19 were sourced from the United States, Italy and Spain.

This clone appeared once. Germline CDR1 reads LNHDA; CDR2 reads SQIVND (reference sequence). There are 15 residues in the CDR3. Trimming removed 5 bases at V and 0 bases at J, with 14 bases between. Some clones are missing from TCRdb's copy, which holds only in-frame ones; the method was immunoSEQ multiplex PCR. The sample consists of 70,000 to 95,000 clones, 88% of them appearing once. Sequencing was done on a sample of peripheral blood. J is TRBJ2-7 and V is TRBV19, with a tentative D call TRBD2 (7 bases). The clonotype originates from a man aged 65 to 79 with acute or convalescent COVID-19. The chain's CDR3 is CASSSGGHISYEQYF. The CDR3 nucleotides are TGTGCCAGTAGTTCCGGGGGGCACATCTCCTACGAGCAGTACTTC.